The 28 T cell receptor beta chains in this list originate from one sample, sequenced in a study of shared clonotypes between healthy human individuals. Data came from immunoSEQ multiplex PCR; TCRdb stores just in-frame clones and leaves some out. This table holds roughly 2.1 million clones, 93% found once. Naivety among CD8 cells was defined by CD45RO negativity and positive CCR7 selection, thereby excluding terminally differentiated effector memory CD45RA+ cells. Sequencing used naive CD8+ T cells from PBMCs. These receptors were collected from a man younger than 35 in good health. Some clones in this sample may be carry-over from other donors' samples.

V gene TRBV19 combines with J gene TRBJ2-1, with 7 bases matching TRBD1. The germline CDR1 and CDR2 sequences are LNHDA and SQIVND (reference sequence). After removal of 5 bases from V and 3 bases from J, the junction contained 10 bases not matched to a gene. The CDR3 contains 16 residues. The CDR3 DNA reads as TGTGCCAGTAGTTTGGACAGGAACTTGGGCTACAATGAGCAGTTCTTC. It yields the protein CASSLDRNLGYNEQFF.

This chain uses TRBV13 with TRBJ1-4; no definite D call. Germline CDR1 and CDR2: PRHDT and FYEKMQ (reference sequence). With 3 bases removed from V and 8 bases from J, the gap between germline ends came to 16 bases. There are 15 residues in the CDR3. In DNA, the CDR3 is TGTGCCAGCAGCTTTTACTCATCGGGAAGGGAAAAACTGTTTTTT. Translation: CASSFYSSGREKLFF.

The genes are TRBV9 and TRBJ1-4; TRBD1 matches at 7 bases. Germline assignment: CDR1 SGDLS and CDR2 YYNGEE. The CDR3 length is 15 residues. V lost 3 bases to trimming and J lost 5 bases; unmatched junction nucleotides: 7. The CDR3 is CASSERDRRNEKLFF. The CDR3 DNA is TGTGCCAGCAGCGAGAGGGACAGAAGGAATGAAAAACTGTTTTTT. The full variable domain, with the rest looked up from reference TRBV9 and TRBJ1-4, is DSGVTQTPKHLITATGQRVTLRCSPRSGDLSVYWYQQSLDQGLQFLIQYYNGEERAKGNILERFSAQQFPDLHSELNLSSLELGDSALYFCASSERDRRNEKLFFGSGTQLSVL.

This clone was seen only once. The identical CDR3 is also encoded by other nucleotide sequences in the sample. V is TRBV27 and J is TRBJ2-7; D may be TRBD1 (5 bases). V was trimmed by 3 bases and J by 0 bases, leaving 12 bases between them. This CDR3 region has 15 residues. Germline CDR1 and CDR2: MNHEY and SMNVEV (reference sequence). The CDR3 loop is CASSLLGQPSYEQYF. DNA of the CDR3: TGTGCCAGCAGTTTGTTGGGGCAGCCCTCCTACGAGCAGTACTTC.

J is TRBJ2-1 and V is TRBV6-5; 7 nucleotides match TRBD2. Germline CDR1 reads MNHEY; CDR2 reads SVGAGI. This CDR3 contains 16 residues. V was pared by 0 bases and J by 8 bases, with 10 bases of the junction left unmatched. This chain's CDR3 is CASSYSAGVVADEQFF. The CDR3 nucleotides read TGTGCCAGCAGTTACTCGGCGGGAGTAGTGGCCGATGAGCAGTTCTTC.

The chain recombines TRBV20-1 with TRBJ2-1; D gene uncertain. The germline gives CDR1 DFQATT, CDR2 SNEGSKA (reference sequence). V was cut by 1 base and J by 6 bases, with 4 bases left in between. The CDR3 runs to 11 residues. CDR3 protein: CSARAANEQFF. Written as DNA, the CDR3 is TGCAGTGCTAGAGCCGCCAATGAGCAGTTCTTC.

This clone was observed once. This chain connects TRBV10-3 to TRBJ2-1, with 7 bases identical to TRBD2. Germline V gives CDR1 ENHRY, CDR2 SYGVKD. The CDR3 loop spans 15 amino acids. With 2 bases clipped from V and 5 bases from J, the junction kept 6 bases outside the gene matches. This CDR3 is CAISEVGEGHNEQFF. In DNA, the CDR3 is TGTGCCATCAGTGAGGTGGGGGAGGGCCACAATGAGCAGTTCTTC.

This clone occurred once. The chain carries TRBV2 and TRBJ2-1, with D perhaps assigned TRBD1 or TRBD2 (6 bases each). The germline V gene encodes CDR1 SNHLY and CDR2 FYNNEI. Trimming left V 3 bases short and J 6 bases short, with 15 bases between. This CDR3 spans 15 amino acids. This CDR3 is CASSDVGGAANEQFF. CDR3 nucleotides: TGTGCCAGCAGTGACGTCGGGGGCGCCGCCAATGAGCAGTTCTTC. Using reference TRBV2 and TRBJ2-1 for the parts outside the CDR3, the full variable domain is EPEVTQTPSHQVTQMGQEVILRCVPISNHLYFYWYRQILGQKVEFLVSFYNNEISEKSEIFDDQFSVERPDGSNFTLKIRSTKLEDSAMYFCASSDVGGAANEQFFGPGTRLTVL.

This clone was seen a single time. The chain employs TRBV6-4 and TRBJ2-1; possible D gene TRBD1, 6 bases. CDR3 size: 15 residues. Trimming removed 3 bases from V and 7 bases from J, with 16 bases in between. CDR1 MRHNA and CDR2 SNTAGT come from the germline V gene. The CDR3 DNA reads TGTGCCAGCAGTGAAGGAGACAGGATTATAAATGAGCAGTTCTTC. It encodes CASSEGDRIINEQFF.

This rearrangement joins TRBV4-2 to TRBJ2-7; 7 nucleotides line up with TRBD2. Trimming at V came to 3 bases and at J to 3 bases, leaving 17 bases not matched to a gene. CDR1 and CDR2 (germline): LGHNA, YNFKEQ. CDR3 size: 18 residues. The CDR3 DNA follows: TGTGCCAGCAGCCACCCATCCTCTTTAGCGGGTCTAAGCTACGAGCAGTACTTC. It specifies CASSHPSSLAGLSYEQYF.

The chain carries TRBV13 and TRBJ2-7; a possible D gene is TRBD2 (5 bases). The CDR3 is made up of 13 amino acids. Germline V CDR1 and CDR2: PRHDT, FYEKMQ (reference sequence). Deletions cut 8 bases from V and 0 bases from J, with 11 bases between. The chain's CDR3 is CASRAVSSYEQYF. The CDR3 DNA is TGTGCCAGCCGAGCGGTGAGCTCCTACGAGCAGTACTTC.

The chain combines TRBV11-2 with TRBJ1-6; D not certain. The CDR3 totals 17 residues. Trimming pared 2 bases from V and 10 bases from J, leaving 21 bases between. Germline lookup yields CDR1 SGHAT and CDR2 FQNNGV. The CDR3 nucleotides are TGTGCCAGCAGCTTACTAAACCGGGAGAGTGCAAACTCACCCCTCCACTTT. It specifies CASSLLNRESANSPLHF.

This CDR3 reads CSIGGVFEQFF. In nucleotides, the CDR3 is TGCAGCATCGGGGGTGTCTTTGAGCAGTTCTTC. V gene TRBV29-1 combines with J gene TRBJ2-1, with D perhaps matching TRBD2 (6 bases). CDR3 length: 11 residues. Between the trimmed V and J ends, which lost 8 bases and 9 bases, there was a span of 14 bases. Germline V gene lookup returns CDR1 SQVTM and CDR2 ANQGSEA.

V and J are TRBV7-8 and TRBJ2-1; TRBD2 is a possible D gene (6 bases). V gave up 0 bases and J gave up 4 bases, with 19 bases separating them. The germline CDR1 and CDR2 sequences are SGHVS and FQNEAQ. There are 18 residues in the CDR3. The CDR3 DNA follows: TGTGCCAGCAGCTTAGCGCTTCTGGCGGGATCCTTATACAATGAGCAGTTCTTC. This gives the protein CASSLALLAGSLYNEQFF.

The chain joins TRBV27 to TRBJ1-1; 7 nucleotides match TRBD1. The CDR3 covers 13 residues. Germline-derived CDR1 and CDR2 are MNHEY and SMNVEV (reference sequence). J gave up 5 bases and V 5 bases, and 5 bases lay outside the gene matches. The CDR3: CASSTHRGTEAFF. Here the CDR3 DNA reads TGTGCCAGCAGTACCCACAGGGGAACTGAAGCTTTCTTT.

The chain has TRBV5-1 and TRBJ1-3, with D possibly matching TRBD1 (5 bases). Germline assignment: CDR1 SGHRS and CDR2 YFSETQ. The CDR3 contains 16 residues. The germline V and J ends were trimmed by 1 base and 2 bases, with 13 bases remaining between them. The CDR3 is CASSLKGRVAGNTIYF. The DNA for the CDR3 is TGCGCCAGCAGCTTGAAGGGGAGGGTGGCTGGAAACACCATATATTTT.

J is TRBJ2-1 and V is TRBV4-3; no clear D. The V gene's germline CDR1 is LGHNA and CDR2 YSLEER. Trimming cost V 1 base and J 1 base, with 11 bases left between them. The CDR3 runs to 16 residues. CDR3 DNA: TGCGCCAGCAGCCAAGCCACTTTCAGGTCCTACAATGAGCAGTTCTTC. Its protein product is CASSQATFRSYNEQFF.

This clone has more than one count but fewer than ten. The chain combines TRBV28 with TRBJ1-2; 9 bases are a match to TRBD1. Germline V gene lookup returns CDR1 MDHEN and CDR2 SYDVKM. This CDR3 contains 14 residues. Trimming cost V 11 bases and J 4 bases; bases outside gene matches: 11. In nucleotides, the CDR3 is TGTGCCGGAAGAAAACAGGGGGCAGTCTATGGCTACACCTTC. Protein sequence: CAGRKQGAVYGYTF.

This chain uses TRBV5-1 with TRBJ2-7, with unresolved D. The germline CDR1 and CDR2 sequences are SGHRS and YFSETQ. Trimming left V 2 bases short and J 3 bases short, with 9 bases between. CDR3 length: 13 amino acids. The CDR3 loop reads CASSFLPDYEQYF. The CDR3 bases are TGCGCCAGCAGCTTTCTTCCAGACTACGAGCAGTACTTC.

The chain recombines TRBV7-9 with TRBJ1-4; the D is unclear. Germline CDR1 is SEHNR and CDR2 is FQNEAQ (reference sequence). The CDR3 extends over 14 amino acids. The germline V and J ends were trimmed by 5 bases and 6 bases, with 13 bases remaining between them. The CDR3 bases are TGTGCCAGCAGCCCACCAAACAAGGATGAAAAACTGTTTTTT. Its protein is CASSPPNKDEKLFF.

The gene calls are TRBV5-4 and TRBJ2-7; 10 bases are a match to TRBD2. Germline V lookup: CDR1 SGHNT, CDR2 YYREEE (reference sequence). V shed 4 bases and J 2 bases; nucleotides not matched to a gene: 3. The CDR3 has 14 amino acids. CDR3 amino acids: CASSGGTSAYEQYF. The CDR3 coding sequence is TGTGCCAGCAGCGGAGGGACTAGCGCCTACGAGCAGTACTTC.

V is TRBV7-9 and J is TRBJ1-4; D is ambiguous. CDR1 SEHNR and CDR2 FQNEAQ come from the germline V gene (reference sequence). V lost 4 bases and J 3 bases, leaving 12 bases between the germline ends. The CDR3 contains 15 residues. The chain's CDR3 is CASSSARDPNEKLFF. CDR3 bases: TGTGCCAGCAGCTCGGCCCGGGATCCTAATGAAAAACTGTTTTTT.

A remark on this clone: This sample includes further DNA sequences coding for the same CDR3. The chain joins TRBV7-9 to TRBJ2-2; D uncertain. This CDR3 is built from 15 residues. The ends were cut back, 3 bases at V and 0 bases at J, with 8 bases in the middle. Germline CDR1 SEHNR, CDR2 FQNEAQ (reference sequence). In DNA, the CDR3 is TGTGCCAGCAGCTTGAGGCAGACGAACACCGGGGAGCTGTTTTTT. Residues: CASSLRQTNTGELFF.

This clone has a single count. This chain uses TRBV7-3 with TRBJ2-1, with unresolved D. The CDR3 loop spans 13 amino acids. From germline, CDR1 is SGHTA and CDR2 FQGTGA. Trimming left V 2 bases short and J 9 bases short, with 11 bases between. The CDR3 nucleotides are TGTGCCAGCAGCTTAGATATGGCGGCTGAGCAGTTCTTC. Translating it yields CASSLDMAAEQFF.

The chain employs TRBV5-5 and TRBJ2-7; weak D call: TRBD1 (5 bases). Trimming shortened V by 2 bases and J by 2 bases, and 11 bases separated the two germline ends. Germline CDR1 is SGHKS and CDR2 is YYEKEE (reference sequence). The length of the CDR3 is 14 residues. The CDR3: CASSFSTDPYEQYF. The CDR3 DNA sequence: TGTGCCAGCAGCTTCTCGACAGATCCCTACGAGCAGTACTTC.

The V and J genes are TRBV9 and TRBJ1-5, with TRBD1 as a possible D gene (6 bases). The CDR3 extends over 18 amino acids. Trimming left V 3 bases short and J 1 base short, with 20 bases between. The germline V gene has CDR1 SGDLS and CDR2 YYNGEE. The CDR3: CASSARTVPGWSNQPQHF. CDR3 in DNA: TGTGCCAGCAGCGCACGGACAGTGCCAGGTTGGAGCAATCAGCCCCAGCATTTT.

The chain joins TRBV28 to TRBJ1-4; 9 nucleotides match TRBD1. CDR3 length: 15 residues. V was pared by 5 bases and J by 7 bases, with 8 bases of the junction left unmatched. Germline values: CDR1 MDHEN, CDR2 SYDVKM. The CDR3 loop is CASSGTTGGGEKLFF. The CDR3 nucleotides read TGTGCCAGCAGTGGTACAACAGGGGGCGGTGAAAAACTGTTTTTT.

The V call is TRBV19, the J call TRBJ2-1, with 10 bases that match TRBD2. The germline CDR1 and CDR2 sequences are LNHDA and SQIVND (reference sequence). The CDR3 has 15 amino acids. The V gene end was trimmed by 5 bases and the J gene end by 2 bases; junction bases not matched to a gene: 3. CDR3 coding DNA: TGTGCCAGTAGTCTCGGGACTAGCGCCTACAATGAGCAGTTCTTC. Residues: CASSLGTSAYNEQFF.